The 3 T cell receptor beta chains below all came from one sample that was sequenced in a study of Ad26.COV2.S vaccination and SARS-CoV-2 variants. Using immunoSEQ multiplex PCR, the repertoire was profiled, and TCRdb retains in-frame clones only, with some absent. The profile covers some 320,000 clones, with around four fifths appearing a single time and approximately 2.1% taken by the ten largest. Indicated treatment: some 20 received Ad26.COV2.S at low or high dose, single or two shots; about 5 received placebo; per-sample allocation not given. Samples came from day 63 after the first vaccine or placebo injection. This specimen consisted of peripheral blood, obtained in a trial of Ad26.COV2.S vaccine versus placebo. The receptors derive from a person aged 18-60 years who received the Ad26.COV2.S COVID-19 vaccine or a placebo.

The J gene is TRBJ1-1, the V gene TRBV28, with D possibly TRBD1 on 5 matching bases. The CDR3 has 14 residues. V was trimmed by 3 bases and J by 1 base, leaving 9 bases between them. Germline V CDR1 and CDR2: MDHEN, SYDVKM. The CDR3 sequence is CASSFRARNTEAFF. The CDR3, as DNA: TGTGCCAGCAGTTTCAGGGCCAGGAACACTGAAGCTTTCTTT.

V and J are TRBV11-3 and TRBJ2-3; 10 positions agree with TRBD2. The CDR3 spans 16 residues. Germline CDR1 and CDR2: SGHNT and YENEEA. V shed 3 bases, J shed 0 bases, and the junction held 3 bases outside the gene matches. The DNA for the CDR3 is TGTGCCAGCAGCTTCGGGACTAGCGCCAGCACAGATACGCAGTATTTT. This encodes CASSFGTSASTDTQYF. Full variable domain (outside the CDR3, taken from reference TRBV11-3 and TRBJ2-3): EAGVVQSPRYKIIEKKQPVAFWCNPISGHNTLYWYLQNLGQGPELLIRYENEEAVDDSQLPKDRFSAERLKGVDSTLKIQPAELGDSAVYLCASSFGTSASTDTQYFGPGTRLTVL.

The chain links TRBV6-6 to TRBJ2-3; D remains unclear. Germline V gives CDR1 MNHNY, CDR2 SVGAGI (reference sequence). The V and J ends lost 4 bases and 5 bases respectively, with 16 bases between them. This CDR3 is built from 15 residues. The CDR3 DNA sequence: TGTGCCAGCAGTTCCGAATCCCTCGGCATAGATACGCAGTATTTT. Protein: CASSSESLGIDTQYF.